This is a list of T cell receptor beta chains from one sample in a study of blood T cell repertoires in COVID-19. The repertoire was sequenced with immunoSEQ multiplex PCR; TCRdb's copy has only in-frame clones and lacks some. The sample gives about 44,000 clones, about 92% of which show up once; around 0.34% is in the top ten. Sequencing was performed on peripheral blood. Receptors originate from a man aged 50 to 59 with COVID-19, enrolled during active disease. Both conserved end residues are part of each CDR3. Fields, in order: V gene, D gene, clone size, J gene, CDR3 DNA, CDR3 protein. A D gene is named only where the DNA matches it firmly. The size of a clone is reported for some rows only, either as once, few or many, or as a class for expanded clones.

>TRBV6-6|-|-|TRBJ2-7
TGTGCCAGCAGTCCGGGAGCCTACGAGCAGTACTTC
CASSPGAYEQYF
>TRBV6-5|TRBD2|-|TRBJ2-7
TGTGCCAGCAGTTTACTAGCGGGTGCCTACGAGCAGTACTTC
CASSLLAGAYEQYF
>TRBV2|TRBD1|-|TRBJ2-1
TGTGCCAGCAGTCAACAGGGGGACTCCTACAATGAGCAGTTCTTC
CASSQQGDSYNEQFF
>TRBV5-1|TRBD1|once|TRBJ2-1
TGCGCCAGCAGTTTAGGACAGGGCTCCTACAATGAGCAGTTCTTC
CASSLGQGSYNEQFF
>TRBV19|TRBD2|-|TRBJ2-7
TGTGCCAGTAGTATGAGTCTAGCGGGGCCCCTCTCCTACGAGCAGTACTTC
CASSMSLAGPLSYEQYF
>TRBV27|-|-|TRBJ1-1
TGTGCCAGCAGGGCACAGGGATCTGAAGCTTTCTTT
CASRAQGSEAFF
>TRBV9|-|-|TRBJ2-6
TGTGCCAGCAGCGTAGCTACCCAGGGGAGCTACTCTGGGGCCAACGTCCTGACTTTC
CASSVATQGSYSGANVLTF
>TRBV7-9|-|-|TRBJ1-2
TGTGCCAGCAGCTTGTTACGGGACTACACCTTC
CASSLLRDYTF
>TRBV6-4|TRBD2|-|TRBJ2-1
TGTGCCAGCAGTGTCCGCGGGACTAAAGATGAGCAGTTCTTC
CASSVRGTKDEQFF
>TRBV30|-|-|TRBJ1-5
TGTGCCTGGACCCGACGGAGCGACGAGCCCCAGCATTTT
CAWTRRSDEPQHF
>TRBV2|TRBD1|-|TRBJ1-2
TGTGCCAGCAGTGTCGACAGGGGGCCGAATGGCTACACCTTC
CASSVDRGPNGYTF
>TRBV4-2|TRBD1|-|TRBJ2-1
TGTGCCAGCAGCAGAAGAACAGGGGCTATTGTAAATGAGCAGTTCTTC
CASSRRTGAIVNEQFF
>TRBV4-3|TRBD2|-|TRBJ2-7
TGCGCCAGCAGCCAGGACCAGCGGGAGCCCTACGAGCAGTACTTC
CASSQDQREPYEQYF
>TRBV3-1/TRBV3-2|TRBD1|-|TRBJ1-1
TGTGCCAGCAGCCCGAAGACAGGGCCTGAAGCTTTCTTT
CASSPKTGPEAFF
>TRBV7-8|-|-|TRBJ2-5
TGTGCCAGCAGCTACACCGGGACAATAAGGGAGACCCAGTACTTC
CASSYTGTIRETQYF
>TRBV28|-|-|TRBJ1-1
TGTGCCAGCAGTTTACCTTCACGGGGGAGGGCTTTCTTT
CASSLPSRGRAFF
>TRBV18|TRBD2|-|TRBJ2-1
TGTGCCAGCTCACCTCGAACTAGCGGCAATGAGCAGTTCTTC
CASSPRTSGNEQFF
>TRBV29-1|TRBD2|-|TRBJ2-5
TGCAGCGTCCCAACTAGCGGTTCTTTAACGGCCCAGTACTTC
CSVPTSGSLTAQYF
>TRBV7-2|-|-|TRBJ2-7
TGTGCCAGCAGCTTAAAAACCGCGAGTTACGGGGTTGGGTACGAGCAGTACTTC
CASSLKTASYGVGYEQYF
>TRBV14|-|-|TRBJ2-3
TGTGCCAGCAGCCAAACCGGGACACCACATACGCAGTATTTT
CASSQTGTPHTQYF
>TRBV20-1|TRBD1|-|TRBJ1-2
TGCAGTGCTAGTCTCTCGTCGGACAGGGGCTATGGCTACACCTTC
CSASLSSDRGYGYTF
>TRBV7-2|-|-|TRBJ2-1
TGTGCCAGCAGCAAAGAGCGGACTTTTGGCTACAATGAGCAGTTCTTC
CASSKERTFGYNEQFF
>TRBV23-1|-|-|TRBJ2-3
TGCGCCAGCAGTCAAAAAACCGGGAGCCGCACAGATACGCAGTATTTT
CASSQKTGSRTDTQYF
>TRBV27|TRBD1|once|TRBJ2-7
TGTGCCAGCAGTTTGTGGTGGGGACCGGGACAGGGGATAGGCGAGCAGTACTTC
CASSLWWGPGQGIGEQYF
>TRBV7-9|-|-|TRBJ1-4
TGTGCCAGCAGCTTAACAGGGGAAAAACTGTTTTTT
CASSLTGEKLFF
>TRBV11-3|-|-|TRBJ1-5
TGTGCCAGCAGCTTAGAAGGCCCCCGACAGGATGTAAATCAGCCCCAGCATTTT
CASSLEGPRQDVNQPQHF
>TRBV6-5|TRBD1|-|TRBJ2-5
TGTGCCAGCAGTCCCCCGGGACAGGGGGGGCAGACCCAGTACTTC
CASSPPGQGGQTQYF
>TRBV9|-|-|TRBJ1-2
TGTGCCAGCAGCTCAGCGGGCCTAGCAGACTATGGCTACACCTTC
CASSSAGLADYGYTF
>TRBV11-3|TRBD2|-|TRBJ2-1
TGTGCCAGCAGCCAGGCGGGGGTCGGGATTGGCGAGCAGTTCTTC
CASSQAGVGIGEQFF
>TRBV2|-|-|TRBJ1-2
TGTGCCAGCGGGGGGGGCTTTGGTCACGGCTACACCTTC
CASGGGFGHGYTF
>TRBV30|-|-|TRBJ2-7
TGTGCCTGGAGTGTGTCGAGGTGGGCGGGGGAGCAGTACTTC
CAWSVSRWAGEQYF
>TRBV30|TRBD2|-|TRBJ2-7
TGTGCCTGGACTGTACGCAGCGGGAGGCTCGAGCAGTACTTC
CAWTVRSGRLEQYF
>TRBV5-8|-|-|TRBJ1-6
TGTGCCAGCAGCTTAATCTGGAGCTCCTATAATTCACCCCTCCACTTT
CASSLIWSSYNSPLHF
>TRBV6-1|TRBD1|-|TRBJ2-3
TGTGCCAGCAGTGTATACAGGGGGCGCGGGACAGATACGCAGTATTTT
CASSVYRGRGTDTQYF
>TRBV19|TRBD2|-|TRBJ2-7
TGTGCCTCCCGAGGGCTAGCGGGAGGACTCTACGAGCAGTACTTC
CASRGLAGGLYEQYF
>TRBV9|-|-|TRBJ1-2
TGTGCCAGCACCCCATTGGGGGGGGCCTATGGCTACACCTTC
CASTPLGGAYGYTF
>TRBV11-2|TRBD2|-|TRBJ2-7
TGTGCCAGCAGCTTGAGACTAGCGGGAGGGGGGAACTCCTACGAGCAGTACTTC
CASSLRLAGGGNSYEQYF
>TRBV10-3|TRBD2|-|TRBJ2-1
TGTGCCGTCCGGGACTACCCCTACAATGAGCAGTTCTTC
CAVRDYPYNEQFF
>TRBV10-1|-|-|TRBJ1-1
TGCGCCAGCAGCGAGCCCGAAAAGGACAGAACGAACACTGAAGCTTTCTTT
CASSEPEKDRTNTEAFF
>TRBV21-1|-|-|TRBJ1-1
TGTGCCAGCAGCAAAGGGTCAGGGTGGGAAGCTTTCTTT
CASSKGSGWEAFF
>TRBV5-4|-|-|TRBJ2-7
TGTGCCAGCAGCTCGGACGGGGGTAGGATTTACGAGCAGTACTTC
CASSSDGGRIYEQYF
>TRBV19|-|-|TRBJ1-1
TGTGCCAGTAGTATAGAGCCGGGTTTGAACACTGAAGCTTTCTTT
CASSIEPGLNTEAFF
>TRBV9|-|-|TRBJ2-5
TGTGCCAGCAGCGTAGCGGTGGGGGGATCATACCCTCGGGAGACCCAGTACTTC
CASSVAVGGSYPRETQYF
>TRBV18|TRBD1|-|TRBJ2-4
TGTGCCAGCTCACCCCGGGACAGGGCCAACATTCAGTACTTC
CASSPRDRANIQYF
>TRBV29-1|TRBD1|once|TRBJ1-5
TGCAGCGTCGCCACAGGGGGCAATCAGCCCCAGCATTTT
CSVATGGNQPQHF
>TRBV28|-|-|TRBJ1-4
TGTGCCAGCAGCCCCCTCCCAGGGATCGAACTGTTTTTT
CASSPLPGIELFF
>TRBV7-2|TRBD2|-|TRBJ2-6
TGTGCCAGCAGCCTAGCGGGAGGGACTGGGGCCAACGTCCTGACTTTC
CASSLAGGTGANVLTF
>TRBV5-1|-|-|TRBJ2-1
TGCGCCAGCAGTAGGACAGAGTCCTACAATGAGCAGTTCTTC
CASSRTESYNEQFF
>TRBV14|TRBD2|-|TRBJ2-1
TGTGCCAGCAGCCAAGATCGGAGCGGGGCCTCCTACAATGAGCAGTTCTTC
CASSQDRSGASYNEQFF
>TRBV2|TRBD1|-|TRBJ1-5
TGTGCCAGCAGTGAGGATGGACAGGGAGTGGTTAGCAATCAGCCCCAGCATTTT
CASSEDGQGVVSNQPQHF
>TRBV2|-|few|TRBJ1-3
TGTGCCAGCAGTGATACAGTGAGCTCTGGAAACACCATATATTTT
CASSDTVSSGNTIYF
>TRBV5-6|TRBD2|-|TRBJ2-1
TGTGCCAGCAACCCCGAGGGGTTAGCGGGGGCCTACAATGAGCAGTTCTTC
CASNPEGLAGAYNEQFF
>TRBV12-3/TRBV12-4|-|-|TRBJ1-1
TGTGCCAGCAGCCCACACGTGAACACTGAAGCTTTCTTT
CASSPHVNTEAFF
>TRBV6-4|TRBD1|-|TRBJ2-3
TGTGCCAGCAGTGACTCGACAGGGGGTCGGTATTTT
CASSDSTGGRYF